The clone carrying this T cell receptor (beta chain) has more than one count but fewer than ten. Its antigen is as yet unknown. These data come from a study of response to subunit inactivated influenza vaccine. Overall study findings and caveats: T cells newly recruited by each seasonal influenza vaccination are few, the authors suggested.

TCRdb fed the RT-PCR reads into MiXCR, producing one record per CDR3 protein. Here the sample spans roughly 700,000 distinct CDR3 sequences, approximately 14% being singletons. The sequence was collected from a man aged 50-59 years who received an inactivated influenza vaccine. Material: PBMCs from blood, obtained 14 to 15 days before vaccination.

The CDR3 bases are TGTGCCAGCACCCATATGGGGGGGGGCACTGAAGCTTTCTTT. Translating it yields CASTHMGGGTEAFF. V usage is TRBV6-1 and J usage is TRBJ1-1; tentatively, D is TRBD1 (5 bases). This CDR3 contains 14 residues. Germline V CDR1 and CDR2: MNHNS, SASEGT. Trimming took off 7 bases at V and 4 bases at J, with 16 bases between the two ends.